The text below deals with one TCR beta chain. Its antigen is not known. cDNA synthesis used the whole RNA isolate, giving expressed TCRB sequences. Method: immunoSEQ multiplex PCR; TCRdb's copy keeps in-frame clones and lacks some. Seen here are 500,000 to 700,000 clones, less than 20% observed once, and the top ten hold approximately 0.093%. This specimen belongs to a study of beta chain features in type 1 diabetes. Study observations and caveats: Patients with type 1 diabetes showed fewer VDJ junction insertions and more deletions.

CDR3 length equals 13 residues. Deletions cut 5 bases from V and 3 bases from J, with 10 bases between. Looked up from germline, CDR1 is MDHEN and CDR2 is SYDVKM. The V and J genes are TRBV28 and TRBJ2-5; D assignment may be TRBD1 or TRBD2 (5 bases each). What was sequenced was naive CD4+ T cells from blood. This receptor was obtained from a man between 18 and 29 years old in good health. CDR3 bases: TGTGCCAGCAGTCGGCAGGGAGAAGAGACCCAGTACTTC. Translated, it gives CASSRQGEETQYF.